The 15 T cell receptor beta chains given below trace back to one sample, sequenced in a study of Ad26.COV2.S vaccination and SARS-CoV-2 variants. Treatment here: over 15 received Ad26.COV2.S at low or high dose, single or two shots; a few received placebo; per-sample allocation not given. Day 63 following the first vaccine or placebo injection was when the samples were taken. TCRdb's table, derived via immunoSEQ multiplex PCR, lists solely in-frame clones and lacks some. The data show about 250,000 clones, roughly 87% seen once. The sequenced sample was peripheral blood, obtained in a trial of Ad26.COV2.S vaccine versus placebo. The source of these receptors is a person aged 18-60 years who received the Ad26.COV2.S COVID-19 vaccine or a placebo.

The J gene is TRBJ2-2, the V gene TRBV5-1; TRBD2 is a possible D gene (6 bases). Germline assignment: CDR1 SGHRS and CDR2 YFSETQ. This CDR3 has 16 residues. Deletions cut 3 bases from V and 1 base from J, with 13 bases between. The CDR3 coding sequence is TGCGCCAGCAGCTATAGCGGTCCTCAGAACACCGGGGAGCTGTTTTTT. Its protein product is CASSYSGPQNTGELFF.

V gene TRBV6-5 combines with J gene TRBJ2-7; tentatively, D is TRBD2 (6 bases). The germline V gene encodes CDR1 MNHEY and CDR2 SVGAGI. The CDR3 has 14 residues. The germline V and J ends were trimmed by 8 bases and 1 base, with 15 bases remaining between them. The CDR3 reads CASRPGTASYEQYV. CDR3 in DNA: TGTGCCAGCCGTCCCGGGACTGCTTCCTACGAGCAGTACGTC.

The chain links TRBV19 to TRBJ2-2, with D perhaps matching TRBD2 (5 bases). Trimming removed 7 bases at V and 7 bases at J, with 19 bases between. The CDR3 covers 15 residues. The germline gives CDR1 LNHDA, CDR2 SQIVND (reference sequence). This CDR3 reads CASTPTPGIGGELFF. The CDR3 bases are TGTGCCAGTACTCCAACTCCGGGAATTGGCGGGGAGCTGTTTTTT.

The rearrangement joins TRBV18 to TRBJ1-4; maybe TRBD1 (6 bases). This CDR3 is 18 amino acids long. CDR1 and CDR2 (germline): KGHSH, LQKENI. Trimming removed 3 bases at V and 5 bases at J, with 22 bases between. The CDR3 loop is CASSPSQGRREHNEKLFF. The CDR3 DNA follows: TGTGCCAGCTCACCGTCCCAGGGGAGACGAGAACACAATGAAAAACTGTTTTTT. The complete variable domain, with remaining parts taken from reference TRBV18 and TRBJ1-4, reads NAGVMQNPRHLVRRRGQEARLRCSPMKGHSHVYWYRQLPEEGLKFMVYLQKENIIDESGMPKERFSAEFPKEGPSILRIQQVVRGDSAAYFCASSPSQGRREHNEKLFFGSGTQLSVL.

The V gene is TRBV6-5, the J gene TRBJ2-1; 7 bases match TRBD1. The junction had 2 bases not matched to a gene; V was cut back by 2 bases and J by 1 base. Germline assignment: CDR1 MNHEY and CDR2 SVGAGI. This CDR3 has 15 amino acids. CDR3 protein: CASSYRGLSYNEQFF. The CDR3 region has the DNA TGTGCCAGCAGTTACAGGGGGCTATCCTACAATGAGCAGTTCTTC.

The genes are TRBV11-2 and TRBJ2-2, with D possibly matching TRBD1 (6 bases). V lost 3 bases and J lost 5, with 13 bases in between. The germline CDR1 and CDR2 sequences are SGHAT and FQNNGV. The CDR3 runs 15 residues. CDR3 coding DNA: TGTGCCAGCAGCTTCGGGACATACAGGACCGGGGAGCTGTTTTTT. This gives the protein CASSFGTYRTGELFF.

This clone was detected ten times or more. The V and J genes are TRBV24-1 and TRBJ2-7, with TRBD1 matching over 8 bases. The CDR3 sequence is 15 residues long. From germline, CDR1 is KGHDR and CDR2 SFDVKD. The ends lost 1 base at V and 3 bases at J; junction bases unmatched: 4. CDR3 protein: CATSDFPDRDYEQYV. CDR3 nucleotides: TGTGCCACCAGTGATTTTCCGGACAGGGACTACGAGCAGTACGTC.

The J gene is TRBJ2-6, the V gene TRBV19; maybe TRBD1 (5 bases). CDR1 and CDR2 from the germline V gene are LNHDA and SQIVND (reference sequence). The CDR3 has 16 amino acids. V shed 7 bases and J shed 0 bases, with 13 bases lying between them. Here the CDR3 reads CASMMPRVSGANVLTF. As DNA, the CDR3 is TGTGCCAGTATGATGCCCAGGGTCTCTGGGGCCAACGTCCTGACTTTC.

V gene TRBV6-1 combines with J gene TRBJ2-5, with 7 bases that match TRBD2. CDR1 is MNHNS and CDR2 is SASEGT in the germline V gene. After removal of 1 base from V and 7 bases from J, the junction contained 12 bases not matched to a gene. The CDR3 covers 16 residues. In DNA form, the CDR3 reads TGTGCCAGCAGTGAAGGGGTGGGAGGGCCTCGGTTGACCCAGTACTTC. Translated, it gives CASSEGVGGPRLTQYF.

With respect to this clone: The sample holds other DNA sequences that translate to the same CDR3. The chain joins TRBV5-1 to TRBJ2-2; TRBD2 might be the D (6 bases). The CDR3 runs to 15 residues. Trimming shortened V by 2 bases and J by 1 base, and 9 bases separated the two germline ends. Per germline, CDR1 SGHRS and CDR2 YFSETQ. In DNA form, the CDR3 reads TGCGCCAGCAGCTTCGGGACTGAGAACACCGGGGAGCTGTTTTTT. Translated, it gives CASSFGTENTGELFF. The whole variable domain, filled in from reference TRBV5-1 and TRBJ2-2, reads KAGVTQTPRYLIKTRGQQVTLSCSPISGHRSVSWYQQTPGQGLQFLFEYFSETQRNKGNFPGRFSGRQFSNSRSEMNVSTLELGDSALYLCASSFGTENTGELFFGEGSRLTVL.

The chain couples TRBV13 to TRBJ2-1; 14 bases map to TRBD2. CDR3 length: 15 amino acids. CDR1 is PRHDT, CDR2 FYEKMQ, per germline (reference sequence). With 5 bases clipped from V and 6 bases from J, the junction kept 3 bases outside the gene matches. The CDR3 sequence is CASSAGLAGGNEQFF. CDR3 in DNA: TGTGCCAGCAGCGCAGGACTAGCGGGAGGCAATGAGCAGTTCTTC.

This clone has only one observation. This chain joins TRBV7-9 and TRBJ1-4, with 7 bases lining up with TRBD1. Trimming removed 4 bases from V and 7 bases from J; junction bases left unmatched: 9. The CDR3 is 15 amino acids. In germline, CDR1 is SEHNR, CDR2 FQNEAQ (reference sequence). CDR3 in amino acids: CASSSGQIGGEKLFF. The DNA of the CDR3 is TGTGCCAGCAGCTCGGGACAGATTGGGGGTGAAAAACTGTTTTTT.

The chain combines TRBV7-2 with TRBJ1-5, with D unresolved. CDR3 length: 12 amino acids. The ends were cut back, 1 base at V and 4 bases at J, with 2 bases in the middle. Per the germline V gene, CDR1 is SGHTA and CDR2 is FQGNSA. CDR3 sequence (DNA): TGTGCCAGCAGCTTAGGGAATCAGCCCCAGCATTTT. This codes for CASSLGNQPQHF.

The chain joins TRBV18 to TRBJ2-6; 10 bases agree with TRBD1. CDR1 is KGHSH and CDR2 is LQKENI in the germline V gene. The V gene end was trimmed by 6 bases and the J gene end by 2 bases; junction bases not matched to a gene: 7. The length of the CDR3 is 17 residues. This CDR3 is CASSAGTGVTGANVLTF. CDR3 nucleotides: TGTGCCAGCTCGGCCGGGACAGGGGTAACTGGGGCCAACGTCCTGACTTTC. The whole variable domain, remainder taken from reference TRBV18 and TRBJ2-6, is NAGVMQNPRHLVRRRGQEARLRCSPMKGHSHVYWYRQLPEEGLKFMVYLQKENIIDESGMPKERFSAEFPKEGPSILRIQQVVRGDSAAYFCASSAGTGVTGANVLTFGAGSRLTVL.

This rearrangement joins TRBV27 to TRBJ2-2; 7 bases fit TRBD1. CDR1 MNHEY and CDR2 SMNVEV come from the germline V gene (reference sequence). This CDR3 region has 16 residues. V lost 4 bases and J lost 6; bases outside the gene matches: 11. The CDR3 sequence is CASSYLKQGTSGELFF. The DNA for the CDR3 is TGTGCCAGCAGTTACCTCAAACAGGGGACGTCCGGGGAGCTGTTTTTT.